These 22 T cell receptor beta chains were sequenced from one sample in a study of T cell changes during pregnancy in multiple sclerosis. Sequenced by immunoSEQ multiplex PCR; TCRdb stores in-frame clones only, minus some. The sample includes 100,000 to 150,000 clones, 80% to 95% of them seen just once. The sample was peripheral blood, taken before pregnancy. The receptors here all came from a female donor with multiple sclerosis, enrolled in a pregnancy study.

The chain is built from TRBV5-4 and TRBJ2-7; 8 nucleotides agree with TRBD1. This CDR3 contains 15 residues. CDR1 and CDR2 (germline): SGHNT, YYREEE (reference sequence). V was pared by 2 bases and J by 1 base, with 5 bases of the junction left unmatched. The CDR3 DNA follows: TGTGCCAGCAGCTTACCGGGACAGGAGTCCTACGAGCAGTACTTC. It codes for CASSLPGQESYEQYF. Full variable domain (missing parts from reference TRBV5-4 and TRBJ2-7): ETGVTQSPTHLIKTRGQQVTLRCSSQSGHNTVSWYQQALGQGPQFIFQYYREEENGRGNFPPRFSGLQFPNYSSELNVNALELDDSALYLCASSLPGQESYEQYFGPGTRLTVT.

This clone was detected a few times. The V gene is TRBV19, the J gene TRBJ1-2; 8 nucleotides agree with TRBD1. The V gene's germline CDR1 is LNHDA and CDR2 SQIVND (reference sequence). V trimming: 5 bases; J trimming: 4 bases; junction bases outside the gene matches: 3. This CDR3 has 13 amino acids. The CDR3 coding sequence is TGTGCCAGTAGTCGGACAGGGCTCTATGGCTACACCTTC. Protein: CASSRTGLYGYTF. The complete variable domain, with remaining parts taken from reference TRBV19 and TRBJ1-2, reads DGGITQSPKYLFRKEGQNVTLSCEQNLNHDAMYWYRQDPGQGLRLIYYSQIVNDFQKGDIAEGYSVSREKKESFPLTVTSAQKNPTAFYLCASSRTGLYGYTFGSGTRLTVV.

The CDR3 region has the DNA TGTGCCAGCAGTTACAGGGGGGAGGGTTCCGGGGAGCTGTTTTTT. Amino acids: CASSYRGEGSGELFF. The V gene is TRBV6-6, the J gene TRBJ2-2; maybe TRBD2 (7 bases). Per the germline V gene, CDR1 is MNHNY and CDR2 is SVGAGI (reference sequence). This CDR3 region has 15 residues. The V gene lost 2 bases and the J gene lost 6 bases, with 13 bases spanning the gap.

V usage is TRBV9 and J usage is TRBJ2-5; a possible D gene is TRBD1 (6 bases). TRBJ2-7 matches the DNA end more closely, so the J call is doubtful. Germline assignment: CDR1 SGDLS and CDR2 YYNGEE. The CDR3 contains 14 residues. Here the CDR3 reads CASSVEQGLSEQYF. In nucleotides, the CDR3 is TGTGCCAGCAGCGTAGAACAGGGATTAAGCGAGCAGTACTTC.

The V and J genes are TRBV27 and TRBJ2-7; D unresolved. Germline-derived CDR1 and CDR2 are MNHEY and SMNVEV (reference sequence). Trimming took 3 bases from V and 2 from J, leaving 8 bases between them. The CDR3 totals 13 residues. This CDR3 reads CASSFGPAYEQYF. In DNA form, the CDR3 reads TGTGCCAGCAGTTTTGGGCCAGCCTACGAGCAGTACTTC.

This clone occurred once. The chain joins TRBV28 to TRBJ1-5, with a possible D match to TRBD1 (5 bases). The germline V gene encodes CDR1 MDHEN and CDR2 SYDVKM. This CDR3 is built from 15 residues. V gave up 6 bases and J gave up 3 bases, with 15 bases separating them. The DNA for the CDR3 is TGTGCCAGCAGGCGACAGAGGTCCTACAATCAGCCCCAGCATTTT. This gives the protein CASRRQRSYNQPQHF.

The genes are TRBV5-4 and TRBJ1-1, with 8 bases matching TRBD1. Per the germline V gene, CDR1 is SGHNT and CDR2 is YYREEE (reference sequence). The CDR3 is made up of 14 amino acids. The J segment lost 2 bases and the V segment lost 2 bases, leaving 2 bases of the junction unmatched. The CDR3: CASSFDRGNTEAFF. CDR3 nucleotide sequence: TGTGCCAGCAGCTTTGACAGGGGTAACACTGAAGCTTTCTTT.

The sample holds a few counts of this clone. The chain is built from TRBV5-4 and TRBJ1-1, with unresolved D. CDR3 length equals 13 residues. Trimming took 2 bases from V and 4 from J, leaving 9 bases between them. The germline gives CDR1 SGHNT, CDR2 YYREEE (reference sequence). CDR3 in amino acids: CASSFAGGTEAFF. The CDR3 bases are TGTGCCAGCAGCTTTGCGGGTGGCACTGAAGCTTTCTTT.

This clone has a single count. The chain employs TRBV28 and TRBJ1-1; D remains ambiguous. Germline V CDR1 and CDR2: MDHEN, SYDVKM. V lost 6 bases and J 6 bases, leaving 11 bases between the germline ends. The length of the CDR3 is 12 residues. The CDR3 loop reads CASRGGSPEAFF. DNA of the CDR3: TGTGCCAGCAGAGGAGGGAGCCCTGAAGCTTTCTTT.

The chain couples TRBV5-6 to TRBJ2-5, with 8 bases lining up with TRBD1. The germline V gene has CDR1 SGHDT and CDR2 YYEEEE. The V gene end was trimmed by 5 bases and the J gene end by 4 bases; junction bases not matched to a gene: 7. The CDR3 length is 14 residues. Here the CDR3 reads CASSYYGQGETQYF. The CDR3 DNA reads as TGTGCCAGCAGTTACTACGGACAGGGAGAGACCCAGTACTTC.

The V and J genes are TRBV7-2 and TRBJ2-1, with 12 bases identical to TRBD2. With V trimmed by 0 bases and J by 7 bases, 4 bases remained unmatched. Germline V gives CDR1 SGHTA, CDR2 FQGNSA. There are 16 residues in the CDR3. The CDR3 reads CASSLATSGGWNEQFF. CDR3 coding DNA: TGTGCCAGCAGCTTAGCAACTAGCGGGGGGTGGAATGAGCAGTTCTTC.

The rearrangement joins TRBV29-1 to TRBJ1-1; 7 nucleotides agree with TRBD1. Trimming at V came to 4 bases and at J to 1 base, leaving 3 bases not matched to a gene. The germline CDR1 and CDR2 sequences are SQVTM and ANQGSEA. This CDR3 contains 13 residues. The CDR3 loop is CSVVQGKNTEAFF. The CDR3 DNA sequence: TGCAGCGTTGTACAGGGGAAGAACACTGAAGCTTTCTTT.

The table lists this clone with a count of one. The chain joins TRBV7-8 to TRBJ2-2, with TRBD1 identical over 7 bases. The V gene end was trimmed by 4 bases and the J gene end by 7 bases; junction bases not matched to a gene: 12. The CDR3 covers 16 residues. Germline CDR1 and CDR2: SGHVS and FQNEAQ. For the CDR3, the DNA is TGTGCCAGCAGCTCCCTCGAGACAGGGTGGAGCGGGGAGCTGTTTTTT. Protein product: CASSSLETGWSGELFF.

The chain combines TRBV2 with TRBJ2-1; 11 bases agree with TRBD1. This CDR3 has 14 residues. V was pared by 8 bases and J by 7 bases, with 7 bases of the junction left unmatched. Per germline, CDR1 SNHLY and CDR2 FYNNEI. The CDR3 is CASLKDRGLNEQFF. Written as DNA, the CDR3 is TGTGCCAGCCTTAAGGACAGGGGGCTGAATGAGCAGTTCTTC.

The chain has TRBV6-6 and TRBJ1-1; D might be TRBD1 (6 bases). V was trimmed by 7 bases and J by 3 bases, leaving 15 bases between them. The germline V gene encodes CDR1 MNHNY and CDR2 SVGAGI (reference sequence). The CDR3 is 14 residues long. Written as DNA, the CDR3 is TGTGCCAGCATAACCACGGACAGACACACTGAAGCTTTCTTT. It codes for CASITTDRHTEAFF.

The rearrangement joins TRBV19 to TRBJ1-2; a weak D match, TRBD1 (6 bases). V lost 5 bases and J 8 bases, leaving 12 bases between the germline ends. The length of the CDR3 is 12 residues. From germline, CDR1 is LNHDA and CDR2 SQIVND (reference sequence). In nucleotides, the CDR3 is TGTGCCAGTAGTCCCCCAGGGGCCGGCTACACCTTC. This sequence encodes CASSPPGAGYTF. The full variable domain, with the rest looked up from reference TRBV19 and TRBJ1-2, is DGGITQSPKYLFRKEGQNVTLSCEQNLNHDAMYWYRQDPGQGLRLIYYSQIVNDFQKGDIAEGYSVSREKKESFPLTVTSAQKNPTAFYLCASSPPGAGYTFGSGTRLTVV.

The chain is built from TRBV7-2 and TRBJ2-6; D unclear. Germline CDR1 reads SGHTA; CDR2 reads FQGNSA. The CDR3 sequence is 13 residues long. Trimming shortened V by 3 bases and J by 4 bases, and 4 bases separated the two germline ends. The CDR3 bases are TGTGCCAGCAGCTTCGAGGGGGCCAACGTCCTGACTTTC. This translates into CASSFEGANVLTF.

Here the CDR3 DNA reads TGTGCCAGCAGTTACGCGGGGGCGGTGGAAAAACTGTTTTTT. This encodes CASSYAGAVEKLFF. The rearrangement joins TRBV6-6 to TRBJ1-4, with a possible D match to TRBD1 (6 bases). CDR1 MNHNY and CDR2 SVGAGI come from the germline V gene (reference sequence). Trimming took off 2 bases at V and 8 bases at J, with 12 bases between the two ends. This CDR3 is built from 14 residues.

The rearrangement links TRBV19 to TRBJ2-3, with 12 bases matching TRBD1. In germline, CDR1 is LNHDA, CDR2 SQIVND (reference sequence). J gave up 2 bases and V 6 bases, and 3 bases lay outside the gene matches. This CDR3 has 15 residues. CDR3 in DNA: TGTGCCAGTAGACCGGGACAGGGGGCCACAGATACGCAGTATTTT. This translates into CASRPGQGATDTQYF.

The chain combines TRBV5-1 with TRBJ2-1; 10 nucleotides agree with TRBD2. CDR1 is SGHRS and CDR2 is YFSETQ in the germline V gene. This CDR3 comprises 17 residues. The junction had 13 bases not matched to a gene; V was cut back by 4 bases and J by 6 bases. The CDR3 DNA follows: TGCGCCAGCAGCCTTAGGGGGGAGCGGGAGGGACGCAATGAGCAGTTCTTC. Encoded protein: CASSLRGEREGRNEQFF.

The table lists this clone with a count of one. The CDR3 reads CSAIPGASGPQETQYF. CDR3 in DNA: TGCAGCGCCATCCCCGGGGCTAGCGGGCCCCAAGAGACCCAGTACTTC. The V and J genes are TRBV29-1 and TRBJ2-5; TRBD2 agrees at 8 bases. With V trimmed by 7 bases and J by 1 base, 14 bases remained unmatched. This CDR3 has 16 residues. CDR1 and CDR2 (germline): SQVTM, ANQGSEA.

V gene TRBV11-1 combines with J gene TRBJ1-1; D ambiguous. The germline V gene has CDR1 SGHAT and CDR2 FQDESV (reference sequence). Trimming removed 2 bases from V and 6 bases from J, with 16 bases in between. This CDR3 comprises 15 residues. The CDR3 DNA is TGTGCCAGCAGCTTAAGTTGGGGAGCTGGCCCTGAAGCTTTCTTT. Translated, it gives CASSLSWGAGPEAFF. The full variable domain, rest sourced from reference TRBV11-1 and TRBJ1-1, is EAEVAQSPRYKITEKSQAVAFWCDPISGHATLYWYRQILGQGPELLVQFQDESVVDDSQLPKDRFSAERLKGVDSTLKIQPAELGDSAMYLCASSLSWGAGPEAFFGQGTRLTVV.